The present TCR beta chain was sequenced within a study of spatial heterogeneity in lung cancer (dated by TCRdb to between 2019 and 2020). Regarding the study in general: More beta-chain than alpha-chain transcripts were consistently detected, likely reflecting higher beta-chain transcript abundance. At surgery, hundreds of tumor regions, approximately 64 matched nontumor lung samples and 45 to 60 PBMC samples were TCR-sequenced for both alpha and beta chains. In non-small cell lung cancer, the study made a quantitative comparison of TCR alpha and beta repertoires among multiple tumor regions, matched nontumor lung and blood. In the raw uncorrected reads, each unique combination of TCR and UMI appeared more than ten times on average. Nonsynonymous mutation counts, determined by whole-exome sequencing of tumor tissue, were related to TCR repertoire features.

This clonotype was seen many times. What this receptor recognizes is not known. Nothing much larger sits one base from this clone, and base qualities are not available. To prepare the library, 5' RACE was applied. The instrument given in TCRdb is NextSeq 500. To allow correction of PCR and sequencing errors, the TCR library protocol tagged every TCR cDNA molecule with a unique molecular identifier. Turning to the authors' computational methods: Decombinator tools were used for TCR identification, UMI-based error correction and CDR3 extraction. Expanded TCRs were defined as those above a frequency of 2 per 1,000, corresponding to the top 1% of the tumor frequency distribution. Each repertoire was subsampled 100 times to 5,000 TCRs, after which Renyi diversity was computed with the R vegan package. CDR3 similarity networks were built from amino acid triplet string-kernel similarity, with CDR3s being connected when pairwise similarity was above 0.82. The public reads were quality trimmed at Q25 with fastp and then assembled into clones with MiXCR by TCRdb, keeping productive beta chains. A single entry per CDR3 protein holds the most common genes and DNA from its merged rows. The V and J calls were not made by the authors but by TCRdb's processing. The sample table contains 9,100 or so distinct CDR3 sequences; only one count was recorded for over 7.5% of them. Around 27% of the sample rests with the top ten.

What the research found in general, with its limitations: Additional single-cell paired TCR alpha and beta sequencing was considered necessary to confirm, at a functional level, the hypothesis that regional TCRs recognize regional mutations. Ubiquitous expanded tumor TCRs showed up in blood more often at tumor resection than at routine follow-up.

The meaning of the sample's time point label: sample taken at primary tumor resection. TCR sequencing used whole RNA extracted from tumor and nontumor lung tissue, or from cryopreserved PBMC samples, without cell sorting. Donors were 72 patients with early-stage, untreated non-small cell lung cancer from the lung TRACERx cohort. Only patients with enough RNA available from two or more tumor regions were chosen for TCR sequencing. Here V drops 6 bases and J drops 5 bases, and the junction holds 7 bases not matched to any gene. There are 13 amino acids in the CDR3, from cysteine to phenylalanine inclusive. Only the CDR3 portion is preserved as DNA: 39 bases, with reading frame beginning at the first base. CDR1 and CDR2 are drawn from the germline V gene (reference sequence): DFQATT, SNEGSKA.

The sequences come from PBMCs, collected at surgery. Recombination connected TRBV20-1 to TRBJ2-7, and TRBD2 matches 10 of the central bases. The receptor comes from a female donor with early-stage non-small cell lung cancer. The sequence in DNA is TGCAGTGCGGGTAGCGGGGGGTACCACGAGCAGTACTTC. Its translation is CSAGSGGYHEQYF.